These 30 T cell receptor beta chains were all obtained from the same sample, sequenced in a study of tumor and adjacent non-tumor tissue in lung cancer. This sample's RNA came from whole unsorted tissue. Distant lung tissue was collected more than 3 cm away from the tumor edge. Three rounds of nested PCR, following a modified ARM-PCR protocol, produced the TCRbeta library. Each CDR3 protein gets one entry after TCRdb re-called the multiplex PCR reads with MiXCR. The sample includes tens of thousands of distinct CDR3 sequences, around 80% seen only once; the top ten take about two fifths. The specimen was distant non-tumor lung tissue. These receptors were obtained from a man in his 70s with non-small cell lung cancer.

To note about this clonotype: The germline gene is not matched at one end of the junction; a read error may be the cause. This chain links TRBV12-3 or TRBV12-4 with TRBJ1-4, with D possibly TRBD1 on 5 matching bases. The CDR3 is 15 residues long. CDR3 nucleotides: TGTGCCGGCAGCGTACAGGCAGGGAACAATGAAAAACTGTTATTT. Amino acids: CAGSVQAGNNEKLLF.

The rearrangement links TRBV12-3 or TRBV12-4 to TRBJ2-7; TRBD1 is a possible D gene (6 bases). Trimming removed 10 bases from V and 4 bases from J, with 14 bases in between. The CDR3 extends over 12 amino acids. The CDR3 sequence is CAISRGQYEQYF. CDR3 coding DNA: TGTGCCATCAGCCGAGGACAGTACGAGCAGTACTTC.

This chain uses TRBV29-1 with TRBJ2-2, with unresolved D. This CDR3 is built from 12 residues. CDR1 is SQVTM and CDR2 is ANQGSEA in the germline V gene. In nucleotides, the CDR3 is TGCAGGGATGGGGTTACCACCGGGGAGCTGTTTTTT. It translates to CRDGVTTGELFF.

This chain links TRBV5-6 with TRBJ2-4, with 8 nucleotides matching TRBD1. The V and J ends lost 4 bases and 9 bases, in that order; junction bases with no gene match: 18. The length of the CDR3 is 17 residues. Germline lookup yields CDR1 SGHDT and CDR2 YYEEEE. The CDR3 DNA reads TGTGCCAGCAGCGCTACTGTGACAGGGGTCGTTGGAACCATTCAGTACTTC. Its protein is CASSATVTGVVGTIQYF. The variable domain in full, with the rest retrieved from reference TRBV5-6 and TRBJ2-4, is DAGVTQSPTHLIKTRGQQVTLRCSPKSGHDTVSWYQQALGQGPQFIFQYYEEEERQRGNFPDRFSGHQFPNYSSELNVNALLLGDSALYLCASSATVTGVVGTIQYFGAGTRLSVL.

With respect to this clonotype: One end of the junction does not line up with germline, which may come from a read error. The gene calls are TRBV4-2 and TRBJ1-2; D might be TRBD1 (5 bases). The CDR3 is 14 residues long. The germline V gene has CDR1 LGHNA and CDR2 YNFKEQ. Here the CDR3 reads CGSSSLQDNYGYTF. The CDR3 nucleotides are TGTGGCAGCAGCTCGTTACAGGACAACTATGGCTACACCTTC.

The gene calls are TRBV11-2 and TRBJ2-7; D gene ambiguous. The CDR3 spans 16 residues. The V and J ends lost 0 bases and 1 base respectively, with 13 bases between them. Germline V gene lookup returns CDR1 SGHAT and CDR2 FQNNGV. The CDR3 DNA reads as TGTGCCAGCAGCTTAGAGGGCCCTGCGAAATCCTACGAGCAGTACTTC. It yields the protein CASSLEGPAKSYEQYF.

As regards this clonotype: The germline gene is not matched at one end of the junction; a read error may be the cause. The DNA of the CDR3 is TGTGCCAGCAGTCACTCGCGGGACAGGGCCAGCTACGAGCAGTACTTC. This codes for CASSHSRDRASYEQYF. V gene TRBV6-5 combines with J gene TRBJ2-7, with TRBD1 matching over 9 bases. Germline V lookup: CDR1 MNHEY, CDR2 SVGAGI. This CDR3 spans 16 amino acids.

This sequence joins TRBV10-2 and TRBJ2-1; possibly TRBD2 for D (5 bases). Trimming removed 5 bases at V and 3 bases at J, with 8 bases between. The germline V gene encodes CDR1 WSHSY and CDR2 SAAADI. This CDR3 is built from 13 residues. CDR3 amino acids: CASSMTNYNEQFF. The DNA for the CDR3 is TGCGCCAGCAGTATGACTAACTACAATGAGCAGTTCTTC.

For this clonotype: Sequence at one end of the junction differs from germline and may be a read error. This chain uses TRBV28 with TRBJ2-5; 7 nucleotides line up with TRBD2. The germline gives CDR1 MDHEN, CDR2 SYDVKM. The CDR3 runs to 15 residues. Written as DNA, the CDR3 is TGTGCCAGCAGTTTAGTGGGAGGGCCGGAGGAGACCCAGAACTTC. Protein product: CASSLVGGPEETQNF.

About this clonotype: At one of its ends the junction is not consistent with the germline gene, which may arise from a read error. The chain combines TRBV10-1 with TRBJ1-2; weak D call: TRBD1 (6 bases). This CDR3 has 15 amino acids. Germline assignment: CDR1 WNHNN and CDR2 SYGVQD (reference sequence). CDR3 DNA sequence: TGCGACAGCAGTGCGTCGACAGGCCAACCCTATGGCTACACCTTC. Its translation is CDSSASTGQPYGYTF.

This clonotype was recorded only once. This chain connects TRBV29-1 to TRBJ2-5; D not certain. The V and J ends lost 6 bases and 11 bases respectively, with 22 bases between them. Germline CDR1 SQVTM, CDR2 ANQGSEA. This CDR3 region has 13 residues. For the CDR3, the DNA is TGCAGCGTGGCCGACGGGTTCCAAGCGAATCAGTACTTC. Residues: CSVADGFQANQYF.

This sequence joins TRBV4-1 and TRBJ2-7; TRBD1 is a possible D gene (6 bases). Germline V CDR1 and CDR2: MGHRA, YSYEKL. Trimming took off 6 bases at V and 11 bases at J, with 29 bases between the two ends. The CDR3 contains 16 residues. The CDR3: CASSRTLVGEGDEKYF. The CDR3 DNA reads as TGCGCCAGCAGTCGGACACTAGTGGGAGAGGGGGACGAAAAGTACTTC.

As to this clonotype: This is likely a read error, given that the CDR3 carries no conserved phenylalanine or tryptophan at its end. The V call is TRBV11-1, the J call TRBJ1-1; D unclear. The CDR3 is 12 amino acids. With 4 bases removed from V and 10 bases from J, the gap between germline ends came to 13 bases. Germline CDR1 and CDR2: SGHAT and FQDESV (reference sequence). The CDR3 is CASSSVGPVAFY. The CDR3 DNA is TGTGCCAGCAGCTCGGTCGGCCCGGTAGCTTTCTAT.

A note on this clonotype: The junction departs from the called germline gene at one end, perhaps through a read error. The V call is TRBV14, the J call TRBJ1-5; a possible D gene is TRBD1 (6 bases). The CDR3 contains 13 residues. The V gene's germline CDR1 is SGHDN and CDR2 FVKESK. CDR3 sequence reads: CASSQGGHQPRHF. CDR3 bases: TGTGCCAGCAGCCAAGGGGGGCATCAGCCCCGGCATTTT.

As to this clonotype: Its ends do not fully match the called genes, so a read error is possible. The chain has TRBV6-2 or TRBV6-3 and TRBJ2-2, with D possibly TRBD2 on 5 matching bases. Looked up from germline, CDR1 is MNHEY and CDR2 is SVGEGT. The CDR3 length is 12 residues. CDR3 sequence reads: CASSTITGELFF. The CDR3 region has the DNA TGTGCCAGTAGTACCATCACCGGGGAGCTGTTTTTC.

Comments on this clonotype: At one end, the junction sequence differs from germline, possibly due to a read error. This chain uses TRBV29-1 with TRBJ2-7; TRBD1 or TRBD2 may be the D gene (5 bases each). Germline CDR1 SQVTM, CDR2 ANQGSEA. The CDR3 spans 13 residues. This CDR3 is CGVEGDDTYEQYF. The CDR3 DNA reads TGCGGCGTTGAAGGGGACGATACCTACGAGCAGTACTTC.

For this clonotype: At one end, the junction sequence differs from germline, possibly due to a read error. The CDR3 nucleotides read TGCAGCGTTGCCAGGCAGGGGGTCACCAGGGAGCTGTTTTTT. It specifies CSVARQGVTRELFF. The rearrangement joins TRBV29-1 to TRBJ2-2, with 7 positions matching TRBD1. Germline-derived CDR1 and CDR2 are SQVTM and ANQGSEA. There are 14 residues in the CDR3.

V gene TRBV11-1 combines with J gene TRBJ2-7; TRBD1 matches at 7 bases. Germline assignment: CDR1 SGHAT and CDR2 FQDESV (reference sequence). The CDR3 is 14 amino acids. Germline trimming cut 7 bases from V and 0 bases from J; bases unmatched to any gene: 6. The DNA of the CDR3 is TGTGCCAGCAAGGGGACAGCTCTCTCCTACGAGCAGTACTTC. This gives the protein CASKGTALSYEQYF.

The chain uses TRBV11-2 and TRBJ1-1; the D is unclear. Germline CDR1 reads SGHAT; CDR2 reads FQNNGV. Trimming shortened V by 5 bases and J by 7 bases, and 17 bases separated the two germline ends. CDR3 length equals 14 residues. The CDR3 DNA follows: TGTGCCAGCAGCCGGACGACTGTTTATAATGAAGCTTTCTTT. Protein: CASSRTTVYNEAFF.

J is TRBJ1-2 and V is TRBV29-1; the match to TRBD1 covers 9 bases. Germline V gene data show CDR1 as SQVTM and CDR2 as ANQGSEA. The J segment lost 12 bases and the V segment lost 5 bases, leaving 10 bases of the junction unmatched. There are 12 residues in the CDR3. The CDR3 reads CSVSGQGFAHTF. DNA for the CDR3: TGCAGCGTTTCCGGACAGGGGTTTGCCCACACCTTC.

Comment on this clonotype: The final CDR3 position lacks the conserved phenylalanine or tryptophan, pointing to a likely read error. The chain uses TRBV11-2 and TRBJ1-1; 7 nucleotides agree with TRBD1. This CDR3 comprises 16 residues. The germline V gene has CDR1 SGHAT and CDR2 FQNNGV. CDR3 nucleotides: TGTGCCAGGAGCTTCCGGGACAGAGGCCTGAACACTGAAGCTTTCCTT. This sequence encodes CARSFRDRGLNTEAFL.

In this sample, this clonotype turned up many times. CDR3 coding DNA: TGCAGCGCTTACTTTCTACAGAACTATGGCTACACCTTC. Amino acids: CSAYFLQNYGYTF. The rearrangement joins TRBV29-1 to TRBJ1-2; no clear D gene. Deletions cut 7 bases from V and 2 bases from J, with 14 bases between. Germline V gene sequence: CDR1 SQVTM, CDR2 ANQGSEA. The CDR3 covers 13 residues.

Concerning this clonotype: The CDR3 ends on some other residue instead of the conserved phenylalanine or tryptophan, so this is likely a read error. The DNA is omitted, as the CDR3 cannot be located on it reliably, and the CDR3 follows TCRdb's listing. J is TRBJ1-6 and V is TRBV6-2 or TRBV6-3; TRBD1 is the table's D call, not checked against the DNA. The CDR3 length is 15 residues, termini included. CDR1 is MNHEY and CDR2 is SVGEGT in the germline V gene. CDR3 sequence reads: CASSPAGKENSPLHI.

This clonotype was recorded many times. This chain links TRBV12-3 or TRBV12-4 with TRBJ2-7; the match to TRBD1 covers 9 bases. With 6 bases clipped from V and 3 bases from J, the junction kept 3 bases outside the gene matches. The CDR3 has 13 residues. The CDR3 loop is CASRMTGGYEQYF. CDR3 in DNA: TGTGCCAGCAGAATGACAGGGGGCTACGAGCAGTACTTC.

Comment on this clonotype: The CDR3 does not end in the conserved phenylalanine or tryptophan, so this is likely a read error. The V call is TRBV4-1, the J call TRBJ2-7; TRBD2 aligns across 8 bases. With 9 bases clipped from V and 3 bases from J, the junction kept 10 bases outside the gene matches. There are 14 residues in the CDR3. Germline CDR1 is MGHRA and CDR2 is YSYEKL. CDR3 coding DNA: TGCGCCAGTTCCCGGAGTAGCGGGAACTACGAGCAGTACTAC. This sequence encodes CASSRSSGNYEQYY.

There are a few counts of this clonotype. The junction departs from germline at one end; a sequencing error may be responsible. The chain is built from TRBV10-2 and TRBJ2-2; a possible D gene is TRBD2 (5 bases). Germline V CDR1 and CDR2: WSHSY, SAAADI. This CDR3 has 11 residues. The CDR3 loop reads CASSDTGKLFF. As DNA, the CDR3 is TGCGCTAGCAGTGACACCGGGAAGCTGTTTTTT.

The gene calls are TRBV5-1 and TRBJ1-1, with D perhaps matching TRBD1 (5 bases). The CDR3 has 15 residues. Looked up from germline, CDR1 is SGHRS and CDR2 is YFSETQ. Between the trimmed V and J ends, which lost 0 bases and 10 bases, there was a span of 19 bases. The chain's CDR3 is CASSLAPTDRAVAFF. The CDR3 coding sequence is TGCGCCAGCAGCTTGGCCCCGACAGATCGGGCTGTAGCTTTCTTT.

The rearrangement joins TRBV11-2 to TRBJ2-5; D may correspond to TRBD1 or TRBD2 (5 bases each). Germline lookup yields CDR1 SGHAT and CDR2 FQNNGV. CDR3 length equals 15 residues. Deletions cut 5 bases from V and 13 bases from J, with 26 bases between. The CDR3 protein is CASSPGTVGQEIRYF. The CDR3 DNA sequence: TGTGCCAGCAGCCCGGGGACGGTTGGGCAAGAGATCCGGTACTTC.

About this clonotype itself: A clone one base away is much larger, so this may be a read error. The chain employs TRBV6-5 and TRBJ1-1; 9 positions match TRBD1. The CDR3 covers 18 residues. V shed 7 bases, J shed 3 bases, and the junction held 18 bases outside the gene matches. From germline, CDR1 is MNHEY and CDR2 SVGAGI. The CDR3 sequence is CASITRDGTGIGDTEAFF. As DNA, the CDR3 is TGTGCCAGCATTACAAGAGACGGGACAGGGATCGGGGACACTGAAGCTTTCTTT.

Worth noting for this clonotype: One end of the junction is discordant with germline, which a read error may explain. The V and J genes are TRBV5-1 and TRBJ2-7; the match to TRBD2 covers 8 bases. CDR1 SGHRS and CDR2 YFSETQ come from the germline V gene. The CDR3 is made up of 13 amino acids. As DNA, the CDR3 is TGCGTCAGCAACTTGGAGGGACTAGAGGAGCAGTACTTC. Translating it yields CVSNLEGLEEQYF. Complete variable domain (other parts from reference TRBV5-1 and TRBJ2-7): KAGVTQTPRYLIKTRGQQVTLSCSPISGHRSVSWYQQTPGQGLQFLFEYFSETQRNKGNFPGRFSGRQFSNSRSEMNVSTLELGDSALYLCVSNLEGLEEQYFGPGTRLTVT.